The subject of this entry is one T cell receptor beta chain. Its cognate antigen is unknown. It was with 60 Vbeta and 13 Jbeta primers that the PCR ran. Sequencing was performed with immunoSEQ multiplex PCR; in TCRdb, only in-frame clones are kept and a portion is missing. Among under 130,000 clones listed, about 80% were seen once. The CDR3 contains 16 residues. The germline gives CDR1 SGHNT, CDR2 YYREEE (reference sequence). V lost 0 bases, J lost 3 bases, and 8 bases stayed unmatched. This entry comes from a study of cytomegalovirus exposure and HLA in healthy donors. Study-wide results and caveats: Roughly even sequencing depth across donors was the assumption behind the presence/absence analyses.

The sequence came from a man aged 25 to 40 in good health and CMV-seronegative. The gene calls are TRBV5-4 and TRBJ2-7, with 8 bases fitting TRBD1. The sequencing input was PBMCs. The CDR3 nucleotides are TGTGCCAGCAGCTTGGCTCCGGGACAGGAGGGCTACGAGCAGTACTTC. Translation: CASSLAPGQEGYEQYF.